The 28 T cell receptor beta chains given below trace back to one sample, sequenced in a study of Tregs in tolerant kidney transplant recipients. The data were produced by immunoSEQ multiplex PCR, yet TCRdb's version contains in-frame clones alone and is incomplete. The sample has about 83,000 clones, roughly 98% seen once. The sequences come from CD4+ T cells from blood, collected before the transplant. The source is a human donor who received a combined kidney and bone marrow transplant.

The chain uses TRBV7-2 and TRBJ2-4, with 14 bases identical to TRBD2. J lost 1 base, V lost 5 bases, and 7 bases had no gene match. The length of the CDR3 is 18 residues. The V gene's germline CDR1 is SGHTA and CDR2 FQGNSA. In DNA, the CDR3 is TGTGCCAGCAGCATTGGGACTAGCGGGAGTGTGGCCAAAAACATTCAGTACTTC. This sequence encodes CASSIGTSGSVAKNIQYF.

V usage is TRBV2 and J usage is TRBJ1-6, with TRBD1 matching over 9 bases. Germline-derived CDR1 and CDR2 are SNHLY and FYNNEI. CDR3 length equals 16 residues. V shed 1 base and J 7 bases; nucleotides not matched to a gene: 5. CDR3 nucleotide sequence: TGTGCCAGCAGTGAAGGGGGGACAGGGTGGAATTCACCCCTCCACTTT. Its protein is CASSEGGTGWNSPLHF.

This chain connects TRBV19 to TRBJ2-7; 8 nucleotides match TRBD1. Germline-derived CDR1 and CDR2 are LNHDA and SQIVND (reference sequence). The V gene end was trimmed by 6 bases and the J gene end by 3 bases; junction bases not matched to a gene: 13. The CDR3 has 16 amino acids. The CDR3 nucleotides are TGTGCCAGTAGATCGTCCACAGGGGGATCCGGCTACGAGCAGTACTTC. The encoded protein is CASRSSTGGSGYEQYF.

The chain has TRBV13 and TRBJ1-4, with a weak D call TRBD1 (6 bases). The CDR3 runs 18 residues. CDR1 PRHDT and CDR2 FYEKMQ come from the germline V gene (reference sequence). V lost 5 bases to trimming and J lost 6 bases, with 25 bases between them. This CDR3 reads CASSTRRGGADSYEKLFF. CDR3 nucleotides: TGTGCCAGCAGCACCCGCCGGGGGGGGGCAGACTCCTATGAAAAACTGTTTTTT.

The V gene is TRBV12-5, the J gene TRBJ1-1; 7 bases line up with TRBD1. The germline gives CDR1 LGHNT, CDR2 FRNRAP. J lost 0 bases, V lost 7 bases, and 17 bases had no gene match. CDR3 size: 18 residues. The CDR3 loop is CASAPVGGRQGLNTEAFF. Here the CDR3 DNA reads TGTGCTAGTGCCCCCGTGGGGGGTCGACAGGGCTTGAACACTGAAGCTTTCTTT.

The genes are TRBV5-1 and TRBJ2-6; D is undetermined. The V gene's germline CDR1 is SGHRS and CDR2 YFSETQ. The CDR3 covers 16 residues. Deletions cut 2 bases from V and 4 bases from J, with 13 bases between. The CDR3 loop reads CASSLMQATGANVLTF. The CDR3 region has the DNA TGCGCCAGCAGCTTAATGCAGGCAACGGGGGCCAACGTCCTGACTTTC.

This chain links TRBV4-3 with TRBJ2-3; 8 bases align to TRBD2. V was clipped by 0 bases and J by 2 bases; unmatched bases: 16. Germline V gene data show CDR1 as LGHNA and CDR2 as YSLEER. The CDR3 is 20 residues long. The CDR3 bases are TGCGCCAGCAGCCAAGAGAGGACTAGCCCCCTAGTTATCGTCACAGATACGCAGTATTTT. Translation: CASSQERTSPLVIVTDTQYF.

The V and J genes are TRBV30 and TRBJ2-7, with 10 bases fitting TRBD1. Looked up from germline, CDR1 is GTSNPN and CDR2 is SVGIG (reference sequence). The length of the CDR3 is 15 residues. Germline trimming cut 2 bases from V and 0 bases from J; bases unmatched to any gene: 4. The CDR3 sequence is CAWSRDRGLSYEQYF. CDR3 in DNA: TGTGCCTGGAGTAGGGACAGGGGACTCTCCTACGAGCAGTACTTC.

This clone was seen once. V usage is TRBV5-1 and J usage is TRBJ2-7, with 10 positions matching TRBD2. CDR1 and CDR2 (germline): SGHRS, YFSETQ. There are 17 residues in the CDR3. V shed 1 base, J shed 4 bases, and the junction held 11 bases outside the gene matches. In DNA form, the CDR3 reads TGCGCCAGCAGCTTGTTGTCTAGCGGGGGAACCTTTTACGAGCAGTACTTC. This encodes CASSLLSSGGTFYEQYF. The whole variable domain, filled in from reference TRBV5-1 and TRBJ2-7, reads KAGVTQTPRYLIKTRGQQVTLSCSPISGHRSVSWYQQTPGQGLQFLFEYFSETQRNKGNFPGRFSGRQFSNSRSEMNVSTLELGDSALYLCASSLLSSGGTFYEQYFGPGTRLTVT.

The chain has TRBV5-1 and TRBJ1-3, with 8 positions matching TRBD1. CDR3 length: 17 residues. The V segment lost 3 bases and the J segment 1 base; nucleotides outside the gene matches: 9. CDR1 is SGHRS, CDR2 YFSETQ, per germline. The chain's CDR3 is CASSWGQAPPSGNTIYF. For the CDR3, the DNA is TGCGCCAGCAGCTGGGGACAGGCACCACCATCTGGAAACACCATATATTTT.

Here the CDR3 DNA reads TGTGCCAGCAGTGATCTCAGGGGGTACCAAGAGACCCAGTACTTC. Translated, it gives CASSDLRGYQETQYF. The chain uses TRBV9 and TRBJ2-5, with 7 bases matching TRBD1. Germline V CDR1 and CDR2: SGDLS, YYNGEE. The CDR3 spans 15 residues. V shed 5 bases, J shed 0 bases, and the junction held 7 bases outside the gene matches.

The chain combines TRBV4-1 with TRBJ2-4; 8 bases align to TRBD1. The CDR3 totals 15 residues. The V gene end was trimmed by 1 base and the J gene end by 2 bases; junction bases not matched to a gene: 1. Germline CDR1 and CDR2: MGHRA and YSYEKL. Here the CDR3 reads CASSQGDRTKNIQYF. CDR3 sequence (DNA): TGCGCCAGCAGCCAAGGGGACAGGACCAAAAACATTCAGTACTTC.

The CDR3 sequence: CASLPLPGQGIYGYTF. DNA for the CDR3: TGTGCCAGCTTACCGTTACCGGGACAGGGGATCTATGGCTACACCTTC. The gene calls are TRBV18 and TRBJ1-2, with 10 bases identical to TRBD1. Per the germline V gene, CDR1 is KGHSH and CDR2 is LQKENI. The CDR3 sequence is 16 residues long. The junction had 12 bases not matched to a gene; V was cut back by 7 bases and J by 4 bases.

This clone was recorded once. This sample includes further DNA sequences coding for the same CDR3. V and J are TRBV7-9 and TRBJ2-7; D is ambiguous. Germline CDR1 and CDR2: SEHNR and FQNEAQ (reference sequence). V lost 3 bases to trimming and J lost 2 bases, with 8 bases between them. The CDR3 length is 13 residues. CDR3 region: CASSFPNTYEQYF. The CDR3 coding sequence is TGTGCCAGCAGCTTCCCCAACACCTACGAGCAGTACTTC. The entire variable domain, with the rest obtained from reference TRBV7-9 and TRBJ2-7, is as follows: DTGVSQNPRHKITKRGQNVTFRCDPISEHNRLYWYRQTLGQGPEFLTYFQNEAQLEKSRLLSDRFSAERPKGSFSTLEIQRTEQGDSAMYLCASSFPNTYEQYFGPGTRLTVT.

The rearrangement links TRBV15 to TRBJ1-1, with D unclear. The CDR3 has 15 residues. The V end was cut by 3 bases, the J end by 1 base, with 12 bases between. Germline V gene data show CDR1 as LNHNV and CDR2 as YYDKDF (reference sequence). The chain's CDR3 is CATSRLQAQNTEAFF. The CDR3 nucleotides are TGTGCCACCAGCAGGCTCCAGGCACAGAACACTGAAGCTTTCTTT.

V usage is TRBV28 and J usage is TRBJ1-4; 9 nucleotides line up with TRBD1. V was pared by 3 bases and J by 1 base, with 6 bases of the junction left unmatched. Germline loops: CDR1 MDHEN, CDR2 SYDVKM. This CDR3 comprises 17 residues. The chain's CDR3 is CASSFFTGGVTNEKLFF. CDR3 sequence (DNA): TGTGCCAGCAGTTTTTTTACAGGGGGCGTAACTAATGAAAAACTGTTTTTT.

The chain joins TRBV19 to TRBJ1-4; TRBD1 aligns across 7 bases. Germline CDR1 is LNHDA and CDR2 is SQIVND (reference sequence). CDR3 length: 13 amino acids. Trimming took 7 bases from V and 8 from J; bases not matched to a gene: 7. The CDR3 loop is CASMDRRGEKLFF. Written as DNA, the CDR3 is TGTGCCAGTATGGACAGGCGGGGAGAAAAACTGTTTTTT.

The chain joins TRBV27 to TRBJ1-4; 7 bases align to TRBD1. The CDR3 is 14 amino acids. Germline-derived CDR1 and CDR2 are MNHEY and SMNVEV (reference sequence). Unmatched junction bases numbered 4, after V lost 3 bases and J lost 6 bases. CDR3: CASSFVTGDEKLFF. CDR3 bases: TGTGCCAGCAGTTTTGTCACAGGGGATGAAAAACTGTTTTTT. The entire variable domain, with the rest obtained from reference TRBV27 and TRBJ1-4, is as follows: EAQVTQNPRYLITVTGKKLTVTCSQNMNHEYMSWYRQDPGLGLRQIYYSMNVEVTDKGDVPEGYKVSRKEKRNFPLILESPSPNQTSLYFCASSFVTGDEKLFFGSGTQLSVL.

This clone was picked up one time. The CDR3 DNA follows: TGTGCCAGTAGTATGGCAGGGACTAGAATCTACGAGCAGTACTTC. Amino acid sequence: CASSMAGTRIYEQYF. The chain employs TRBV19 and TRBJ2-7, with 8 bases that match TRBD2. The V and J ends lost 3 bases and 3 bases, in that order; junction bases with no gene match: 7. CDR3 length equals 15 residues. CDR1 and CDR2 from the germline V gene are LNHDA and SQIVND (reference sequence).

This clone showed up just once. The chain is built from TRBV9 and TRBJ2-3; TRBD2 might be the D (5 bases). Trimming left V 2 bases short and J 9 bases short, with 16 bases between. Per the germline V gene, CDR1 is SGDLS and CDR2 is YYNGEE. The CDR3 is 14 residues long. The CDR3 sequence: CASSVGLLPATQYF. The CDR3 DNA follows: TGTGCCAGCAGCGTCGGACTTCTCCCAGCAACGCAGTATTTT.

The V and J genes are TRBV6-5 and TRBJ1-2, with 7 bases matching TRBD1. The CDR3 is made up of 14 amino acids. J gave up 7 bases and V 2 bases, and 7 bases lay outside the gene matches. Looked up from germline, CDR1 is MNHEY and CDR2 is SVGAGI. CDR3 DNA sequence: TGTGCCAGCAGTTACGCCGACAGGGAGACTGGCTACACCTTC. Translation: CASSYADRETGYTF.

The gene calls are TRBV7-6 and TRBJ2-2; TRBD2 matches 10 bases. CDR1 is SGHVS and CDR2 is FNYEAQ in the germline V gene. Losses at the gene ends were 0 bases for V and 4 bases for J; bases not matched to a gene: 8. CDR3 length: 18 residues. CDR3 coding DNA: TGTGCCAGCAGCTTAGCCCTAGCGGGGGCCCCGGGCACCGGGGAGCTGTTTTTT. Its protein product is CASSLALAGAPGTGELFF.

This chain uses TRBV11-3 with TRBJ2-1; unclear D gene. The CDR3 extends over 14 amino acids. The V gene's germline CDR1 is SGHNT and CDR2 YENEEA. Trimming took off 1 base at V and 5 bases at J, with 9 bases between the two ends. CDR3 bases: TGTGCCAGCAGCTTAGGCAGGATAGACAATGAGCAGTTCTTC. It codes for CASSLGRIDNEQFF.

This rearrangement joins TRBV5-4 to TRBJ2-7, with TRBD2 matching over 10 bases. Germline CDR1 and CDR2: SGHNT and YYREEE (reference sequence). This CDR3 region has 15 residues. V was clipped by 5 bases and J by 6 bases; unmatched bases: 11. CDR3 in DNA: TGTGCCAGCAGGTGGTGGACTAGCGGAACGGGCGAGCAGTACTTC. This translates into CASRWWTSGTGEQYF. The full variable domain, with the rest looked up from reference TRBV5-4 and TRBJ2-7, is ETGVTQSPTHLIKTRGQQVTLRCSSQSGHNTVSWYQQALGQGPQFIFQYYREEENGRGNFPPRFSGLQFPNYSSELNVNALELDDSALYLCASRWWTSGTGEQYFGPGTRLTVT.

The rearrangement links TRBV4-3 to TRBJ1-4, with 7 bases fitting TRBD1. CDR1 LGHNA and CDR2 YSLEER come from the germline V gene. The CDR3 is 15 amino acids. V was pared by 4 bases and J by 8 bases, with 10 bases of the junction left unmatched. CDR3 DNA sequence: TGCGCCAGCAGCCCGACAGGGACGAGGGAAGAAAAACTGTTTTTT. This sequence encodes CASSPTGTREEKLFF.

V usage is TRBV11-2 and J usage is TRBJ2-4; 8 nucleotides line up with TRBD2. Germline V CDR1 and CDR2: SGHAT, FQNNGV. V gave up 6 bases and J gave up 7 bases; unmatched junction bases: 8. This CDR3 has 14 amino acids. Here the CDR3 reads CASRGRGAVNIQYF. The CDR3 nucleotides are TGTGCCAGCAGGGGGCGGGGGGCTGTGAACATTCAGTACTTC.

This clone has just one count. This chain links TRBV11-3 with TRBJ2-5, with 15 bases fitting TRBD2. Trimming at V came to 5 bases and at J to 5 bases, leaving 3 bases not matched to a gene. The length of the CDR3 is 15 residues. The germline V gene encodes CDR1 SGHNT and CDR2 YENEEA. The CDR3 sequence: CASSEGLAGGETQYF. The CDR3 region has the DNA TGTGCCAGCAGCGAGGGACTAGCGGGAGGCGAGACCCAGTACTTC.

The chain links TRBV19 to TRBJ1-4; D perhaps matches TRBD1 (5 bases). Germline CDR1 reads LNHDA; CDR2 reads SQIVND (reference sequence). V lost 6 bases and J 8 bases, leaving 16 bases between the germline ends. There are 14 residues in the CDR3. The CDR3 DNA reads as TGTGCCAGTAGCCCACGACAGAAAGGAGAAAAACTGTTTTTT. Its protein is CASSPRQKGEKLFF.